This T cell receptor beta chain originates from a study of T cell repertoires in cytomegalovirus infection. Unmatched junction bases numbered 3, after V lost 5 bases and J lost 5 bases. In germline, CDR1 is LNHNV, CDR2 YYDKDF (reference sequence). The CDR3 runs to 15 residues. In TCRdb, the reads were re-called with MiXCR into one record per CDR3 protein. This sample yields under 800,000 distinct CDR3 sequences, of which around 24% are seen a single time; less than 10% belongs to the top ten. V and J are TRBV15 and TRBJ1-6, with 10 positions matching TRBD1. The clonotype comes from a human donor in good health (CMV status not recorded). Some clones in this sample may be carry-over from other donors' samples. Sequenced input: CD8+ T cells from PBMCs. The CDR3 region is CATSVDRGHNSPLHF. CDR3 in DNA: TGTGCCACCAGCGTTGACAGGGGGCATAATTCACCCCTCCACTTT.